This record looks at one T cell receptor (beta chain) sequence and its context. Its matching antigen is unknown. CDR1 is MNHEY, CDR2 SVGAGI, per germline. The CDR3 consists of 15 residues. The junction had 8 bases not matched to a gene; V was cut back by 5 bases and J by 3 bases. The data are from a study of T cell responses to AZD1222 COVID-19 vaccine. Notes on the study in general: There were mostly white British donors and more females than males, and clonal diversity was possibly underestimated.

Sequencing was performed with immunoSEQ multiplex PCR; in TCRdb, only in-frame clones are kept and a portion is missing. The table includes approximately 120,000 clones, around 85% detected once. Pooled in the analysis were second doses at about 4 or about 12 weeks. The TCR sequence derives from an adult who received the AZD1222 COVID-19 vaccine. Sample: peripheral blood, taken 28 days after the second AZD1222 dose. The genes are TRBV6-5 and TRBJ2-3; 7 positions agree with TRBD2. Written as DNA, the CDR3 is TGTGCCAGCAGTCCAAAGGGGCGGGGGACAGATACGCAGTATTTT. Amino acid sequence: CASSPKGRGTDTQYF.